This T cell receptor (beta chain) was sequenced for a study of cytomegalovirus exposure and HLA in healthy donors. Overall study: Of the donors genotyped, 398 in all, 75% to 85% fell in the Caucasian-associated ancestry cluster.

The J segment lost 9 bases and the V segment lost 0 bases, leaving 12 bases of the junction unmatched. Per germline, CDR1 LNHNV and CDR2 YYDKDF (reference sequence). The CDR3 loop spans 17 amino acids. In the PCR, 60 Vbeta and 13 Jbeta primers were used. Sequenced by immunoSEQ multiplex PCR; TCRdb stores in-frame clones only, minus some. The table records fewer than 250,000 clones, 70% to 75% of them present only once. General study findings and limits: A reported reduction in N-insertions relative to the 666-donor mean was seen in an Asian-associated ancestry cluster in a later analysis.

A word on this clone: The antigen is undetermined.

This TCR came from a man younger than 40 in good health and CMV-seropositive. Sequenced material: PBMCs. The J gene is TRBJ2-1, the V gene TRBV15; 9 nucleotides line up with TRBD1. This CDR3 is CATSRDLLTGGIGEQFF. The CDR3 DNA reads TGTGCCACCAGCAGAGATCTATTGACAGGGGGTATCGGTGAGCAGTTCTTC.